This passage covers 13 T cell receptor beta chains from one sample sequenced in a study of T cell repertoires in cytomegalovirus infection. From the reads, TCRdb called clonotypes with MiXCR, one entry per CDR3 protein. The sample lists hundreds of thousands of distinct CDR3 sequences, around a third occurring once. What these receptors recognize is not known. The input for sequencing was cultured CD8+ T cells from PBMCs, taken from culture after CMV antigen stimulation. The receptors here all came from a human donor in good health (CMV status not recorded). Some clones in this sample may be carry-over from other donors' samples.

This clonotype was picked up a small number of times. This chain links TRBV7-6 with TRBJ2-5; 11 bases map to TRBD2. V was clipped by 5 bases and J by 7 bases; unmatched bases: 6. The CDR3 covers 14 residues. Germline assignment: CDR1 SGHVS and CDR2 FNYEAQ. The CDR3 here is CASSISGGAGTQYF. CDR3 nucleotide sequence: TGTGCCAGCAGCATTAGCGGGGGGGCCGGGACCCAGTACTTC.

In this sample, this clonotype turned up a few times. The chain uses TRBV6-1 and TRBJ1-1; D is unclear. Trimming shortened V by 6 bases and J by 5 bases, and 7 bases separated the two germline ends. Per germline, CDR1 MNHNS and CDR2 SASEGT. The CDR3 runs to 11 residues. CDR3 DNA: TGTGCCAGCAGCCAGGCAACTGAAGCTTTCTTT. Its protein product is CASSQATEAFF.

V and J are TRBV12-5 and TRBJ2-5; TRBD1 agrees at 8 bases. There are 17 residues in the CDR3. V was pared by 3 bases and J by 7 bases, with 16 bases of the junction left unmatched. Germline lookup yields CDR1 LGHNT and CDR2 FRNRAP. In DNA, the CDR3 is TGTGCTAGTGGTTTTCAGACCACCGGGCAGGGGGCTGGGACCCAGTACTTC. Translating it yields CASGFQTTGQGAGTQYF.

Note on this clonotype: The junction and the germline gene differ at one end; a read error may be behind it. This chain links TRBV25-1 with TRBJ1-1; a weak D match, TRBD1 (5 bases). CDR3 length: 17 residues. The germline V gene encodes CDR1 MGHDK and CDR2 SYGVNS. The CDR3 nucleotides read TGTGTCAGCAGTGAAGCCCCATGGGGGATCGGGAACACTGAAGCTTTCTTT. It specifies CVSSEAPWGIGNTEAFF.

The rearrangement joins TRBV13 to TRBJ1-1; tentative D call: TRBD1 (5 bases). V shed 4 bases and J shed 1 base, with 10 bases lying between them. Germline V CDR1 and CDR2: PRHDT, FYEKMQ (reference sequence). The CDR3 spans 14 residues. CDR3 loop: CASSYRIGNTEAFF. CDR3 coding DNA: TGTGCCAGCAGCTACAGGATAGGGAACACTGAAGCTTTCTTT.

The chain recombines TRBV4-2 with TRBJ2-1, with D hard to call. This CDR3 comprises 12 residues. Germline values: CDR1 LGHNA, CDR2 YNFKEQ. Trimming took 0 bases from V and 8 from J, leaving 5 bases between them. In DNA, the CDR3 is TGTGCCAGCAGCCAAGATAGGTATGAGCAGTTCTTC. This codes for CASSQDRYEQFF.

The table lists this clonotype with many counts. The chain employs TRBV7-2 and TRBJ2-5; either TRBD1 or TRBD2 may fit D (7 bases each). The V gene's germline CDR1 is SGHTA and CDR2 FQGNSA. CDR3 length: 16 residues. The V end lost 1 base, the J end lost 4 bases, and 16 bases lay between the germline ends. This CDR3 reads CASSLGEGAPPETQYF. The CDR3 nucleotides read TGTGCCAGCAGCTTAGGGGAGGGGGCGCCCCCAGAGACCCAGTACTTC. Based on the CDR3 plus reference TRBV7-2 and TRBJ2-5, the full variable domain is GAGVSQSPSNKVTEKGKDVELRCDPISGHTALYWYRQSLGQGLEFLIYFQGNSAPDKSGLPSDRFSAERTGGSVSTLTIQRTQQEDSAVYLCASSLGEGAPPETQYFGPGTRLLVL.

This clonotype came up many times. This chain links TRBV7-2 with TRBJ1-1, with 7 bases identical to TRBD1. V shed 3 bases, J shed 5 bases, and the junction held 6 bases outside the gene matches. Per germline, CDR1 SGHTA and CDR2 FQGNSA. The CDR3 covers 14 residues. The CDR3 protein is CASSFTGAWTEAFF. CDR3 DNA sequence: TGTGCCAGCAGCTTTACAGGGGCGTGGACTGAAGCTTTCTTT.

V is TRBV6-2 or TRBV6-3 and J is TRBJ2-5; TRBD2 agrees at 13 bases. Germline V gene lookup returns CDR1 MNHEY and CDR2 SVGEGT. V gave up 2 bases and J gave up 5 bases; unmatched junction bases: 5. The CDR3 totals 16 residues. The CDR3 sequence: CASSYAGTSGDETQYF. DNA of the CDR3: TGTGCCAGCAGTTACGCCGGGACTAGCGGGGACGAGACCCAGTACTTC.

The rearrangement links TRBV27 to TRBJ2-7; D perhaps matches TRBD1 (5 bases). From germline, CDR1 is MNHEY and CDR2 SMNVEV (reference sequence). The germline V and J ends were trimmed by 2 bases and 4 bases, with 18 bases remaining between them. The CDR3 is 16 residues long. The CDR3 region has the DNA TGTGCCAGCAGTTTACGAGGAGCAGGGTCTCTATACGAGCAGTACGTC. The encoded protein is CASSLRGAGSLYEQYV.

The sample holds a few counts of this clonotype. V and J are TRBV7-9 and TRBJ1-2; D gene unclear. The V end lost 1 base, the J end lost 2 bases, and 11 bases lay between the germline ends. Germline assignment: CDR1 SEHNR and CDR2 FQNEAQ (reference sequence). CDR3 length: 15 residues. The CDR3 nucleotides are TGTGCCAGCAGCTTAGGCTCGGCAGCGAACTATGGCTACACCTTC. Its translation: CASSLGSAANYGYTF.

The DNA of the CDR3 is TGCGCCAGCAGCCCGGACCCACCCTCAGGCCTTAACTATGGCTACACCTTC. It codes for CASSPDPPSGLNYGYTF. The V and J genes are TRBV5-1 and TRBJ1-2, with D uncertain. Per germline, CDR1 SGHRS and CDR2 YFSETQ. The CDR3 is 17 residues long. V lost 4 bases and J lost 1, with 20 bases in between.

The gene calls are TRBV12-3 or TRBV12-4 and TRBJ1-2; 8 bases agree with TRBD1. The CDR3 contains 14 residues. V lost 1 base to trimming and J lost 8 bases; unmatched junction nucleotides: 6. The CDR3 region has the DNA TGTGCCAGCAGTTTAGGGCAGGGGGCTTGGGGCTACACCTTC. Translated, it gives CASSLGQGAWGYTF.